Each of the 24 T cell receptor beta chains below was sequenced from the same sample in a study of glioma-infiltrating T cells. TCR alpha and beta CDR3 regions were amplified from RNA using iRepertoire nested multiplex PCR. In TCRdb, the multiplex PCR reads were re-called with MiXCR into one record per CDR3 protein. The sample holds about 93,000 distinct CDR3 sequences, 35% to 45% seen once. Sequencing was done on a sample of glioma tissue, nonneoplastic brain tissue, or PBMCs (not recorded which). These receptors all come from a human donor with low-grade glioma or glioblastoma, undergoing nonglioma brain surgery, or in good health (not recorded which).

This clonotype was found many times. CDR3 sequence: CSVEDRVNEQFF. CDR3 in DNA: TGCAGCGTTGAGGACAGGGTAAATGAGCAGTTCTTC. The chain joins TRBV29-1 to TRBJ2-1; 8 bases fit TRBD1. V lost 3 bases to trimming and J lost 7 bases; unmatched junction nucleotides: 2. Looked up from germline, CDR1 is SQVTM and CDR2 is ANQGSEA. The CDR3 contains 12 residues.

The genes are TRBV5-5 and TRBJ2-7; no definite D call. Germline values: CDR1 SGHKS, CDR2 YYEKEE (reference sequence). V lost 3 bases, J lost 0 bases, and 13 bases lay in between. The CDR3 is made up of 15 amino acids. The CDR3 DNA sequence: TGTGCCAGCAGCTCCGTCCCAGGTAACTCCTACGAGCAGTACTTC. Translation gives CASSSVPGNSYEQYF.

Regarding this clonotype: A much larger clone differs by one base, so this may be a read error. V and J are TRBV18 and TRBJ2-7, with 10 bases aligning to TRBD1. The CDR3 extends over 15 amino acids. CDR1 KGHSH and CDR2 LQKENI come from the germline V gene. Written as DNA, the CDR3 is TGTGCCAGCTCACCACCAAGACAGGGGGCCTACGAGCAGCACTTC. Its protein product is CASSPPRQGAYEQHF.

Details on this clonotype: Because it lacks the conserved phenylalanine or tryptophan at the end, this CDR3 is likely a read error. The V gene is TRBV29-1, the J gene TRBJ2-1; a weak D match, TRBD1 (6 bases). V gave up 3 bases and J gave up 10 bases, with 19 bases separating them. This CDR3 is 14 amino acids long. Per germline, CDR1 SQVTM and CDR2 ANQGSEA. The CDR3 spells CSVEPRAGANEQFL. The CDR3 region has the DNA TGCAGCGTTGAGCCCAGGGCAGGGGCCAACGAGCAGTTCCTC.

A remark on this clonotype: This is likely a read error, given that the CDR3 carries no conserved phenylalanine or tryptophan at its end. The chain uses TRBV6-5 and TRBJ2-5; D may match TRBD1 or TRBD2 (5 bases each). CDR1 and CDR2 from the germline V gene are MNHEY and SVGAGI. Trimming removed 10 bases at V and 3 bases at J, with 18 bases between. This CDR3 is 14 amino acids long. CDR3 DNA sequence: TGTGCCACCAGAGGGGCCGCTCATGAAGAGACCCAGTACCTT. As protein: CATRGAAHEETQYL.

This chain uses TRBV6-1 with TRBJ2-7; 10 bases map to TRBD1. V was clipped by 6 bases and J by 9 bases; unmatched bases: 11. The CDR3 covers 14 residues. Germline CDR1 reads MNHNS; CDR2 reads SASEGT. In DNA form, the CDR3 reads TGTGCCAGCAGCACCGACAGGGGGCAGGGGCCGCAGTACTTC. Residues: CASSTDRGQGPQYF.

This clonotype occurred a few times. CDR3 residues: CSVEGDREETQYF. CDR3 coding DNA: TGCAGCGTTGAAGGGGACAGGGAAGAGACCCAGTACTTC. V gene TRBV29-1 combines with J gene TRBJ2-5, with 9 bases fitting TRBD1. The V gene's germline CDR1 is SQVTM and CDR2 ANQGSEA. The CDR3 runs 13 residues. V was clipped by 1 base and J by 3 bases; unmatched bases: 0.

Many counts were recorded for this clonotype. This sequence joins TRBV5-4 and TRBJ2-2; D ambiguous. V was shortened by 0 bases and J by 3 bases, with 6 bases between the two germline ends. Germline V lookup: CDR1 SGHNT, CDR2 YYREEE (reference sequence). CDR3 length equals 14 residues. CDR3 coding DNA: TGTGCCAGCAGCTTGGACTTATACACCGGGGAGCTGTTTTTT. This codes for CASSLDLYTGELFF.

Ten or more counts support this clonotype. J is TRBJ2-7 and V is TRBV19, with 10 nucleotides matching TRBD2. Germline lookup yields CDR1 LNHDA and CDR2 SQIVND (reference sequence). V dropped 3 bases and J dropped 3; count of bases not matched to a gene: 5. The CDR3 covers 15 residues. DNA for the CDR3: TGTGCCAGTAGTATCACTAGCGGGGCGCACTACGAGCAGTACTTC. This translates into CASSITSGAHYEQYF.

This clonotype was detected ten times or more. The chain joins TRBV7-9 to TRBJ2-5; weak D call: TRBD2 (6 bases). CDR1 SEHNR and CDR2 FQNEAQ come from the germline V gene (reference sequence). The CDR3 runs 16 residues. The V gene lost 5 bases and the J gene lost 5 bases, with 21 bases spanning the gap. The CDR3: CASSRARDNRLETQYF. The CDR3 DNA sequence: TGTGCCAGCAGCCGAGCGCGGGATAATCGGCTCGAGACCCAGTACTTC.

At least ten counts were recorded for this clonotype. The V call is TRBV6-1, the J call TRBJ1-5, with a weak D call TRBD1 (6 bases). This CDR3 spans 14 amino acids. Trimming removed 8 bases from V and 3 bases from J, with 14 bases in between. Germline assignment: CDR1 MNHNS and CDR2 SASEGT. DNA for the CDR3: TGTGCCAGCGGGCCTCGGGGGGCCAATCAGCCCCAGCATTTT. This codes for CASGPRGANQPQHF.

This clonotype has at least ten counts. The chain links TRBV5-1 to TRBJ2-1; 13 bases match TRBD2. With 0 bases clipped from V and 2 bases from J, the junction kept 5 bases outside the gene matches. CDR1 and CDR2 (germline): SGHRS, YFSETQ. The length of the CDR3 is 18 residues. The CDR3: CASSLVLAGGTTYNEQFF. The CDR3 region has the DNA TGCGCCAGCAGCTTGGTACTAGCGGGGGGGACTACCTACAATGAGCAGTTCTTC. Filled out from reference TRBV5-1 and TRBJ2-1, the complete variable domain reads KAGVTQTPRYLIKTRGQQVTLSCSPISGHRSVSWYQQTPGQGLQFLFEYFSETQRNKGNFPGRFSGRQFSNSRSEMNVSTLELGDSALYLCASSLVLAGGTTYNEQFFGPGTRLTVL.

This clonotype was seen at least ten times. The J gene is TRBJ1-5, the V gene TRBV27; D is unresolved. Germline values: CDR1 MNHEY, CDR2 SMNVEV (reference sequence). V was pared by 2 bases and J by 2 bases, with 7 bases between. The CDR3 runs 14 residues. In DNA, the CDR3 is TGTGCCAGCAGTTTAAGGGAGGGCAATCAGCCCCAGCATTTT. The encoded protein is CASSLREGNQPQHF.

This clonotype was found many times. J is TRBJ2-5 and V is TRBV29-1; D not certain. The CDR3 extends over 13 amino acids. The germline CDR1 and CDR2 sequences are SQVTM and ANQGSEA. Trimming shortened V by 3 bases and J by 5 bases, and 13 bases separated the two germline ends. This CDR3 reads CSVDRMGLETQYF. The CDR3 DNA reads TGCAGCGTTGATCGGATGGGTCTGGAGACCCAGTACTTC.

The sample holds many counts of this clonotype. CDR3 region: CASSLVLISVNVLTF. CDR3 nucleotides: TGTGCCAGCAGCTTAGTGTTAATATCGGTCAACGTCCTGACTTTC. V usage is TRBV11-2 and J usage is TRBJ2-6; unclear D gene. V lost 1 base to trimming and J lost 9 bases, with 13 bases between them. Germline CDR1 SGHAT, CDR2 FQNNGV. CDR3 length equals 15 residues.

This clonotype has at least ten counts. Given a much more abundant clone one base away, this may be a read error. The chain employs TRBV6-2 or TRBV6-3 and TRBJ2-7; unclear D gene. CDR1 MNHEY and CDR2 SVGEGT come from the germline V gene. The CDR3 contains 14 residues. V was trimmed by 4 bases and J by 4 bases, leaving 14 bases between them. The CDR3, as DNA: TGTGCCAGCAGTTCTCGCCTCAGTACATACGAGCAGTACTTC. This sequence encodes CASSSRLSTYEQYF.

At least ten counts were recorded for this clonotype. This chain joins TRBV12-3 or TRBV12-4 and TRBJ1-3; no clear D gene. The CDR3 covers 13 residues. Trimming stripped 4 bases from V and 4 bases from J, with 8 bases between. CDR3 nucleotide sequence: TGTGCCAGCAGTTCAAGTCGGGGAAACACCATATATTTT. It specifies CASSSSRGNTIYF.

The rearrangement joins TRBV20-1 to TRBJ1-2; possible D gene TRBD1, 6 bases. Trimming removed 6 bases from V and 4 bases from J, with 15 bases in between. CDR1 DFQATT and CDR2 SNEGSKA come from the germline V gene (reference sequence). The CDR3 has 13 amino acids. This CDR3 is CSAGGRTSYGYTF. The CDR3 DNA reads as TGCAGTGCGGGGGGGCGGACTAGCTATGGCTACACCTTC.

The chain carries TRBV7-2 and TRBJ2-1; weak D call: TRBD1 (6 bases). Between the trimmed V and J ends, which lost 0 bases and 8 bases, there was a span of 17 bases. Germline-derived CDR1 and CDR2 are SGHTA and FQGNSA. This CDR3 has 16 residues. CDR3 nucleotides: TGTGCCAGCAGCTTAGCGGGGGCGAACACCGGGGATGAGCAGTTCTTC. Protein: CASSLAGANTGDEQFF.

Regarding this clonotype: The junction shows a germline mismatch at one end, possibly a read error. The chain links TRBV6-2 or TRBV6-3 to TRBJ2-4; a weak D match, TRBD1 (6 bases). Germline V CDR1 and CDR2: MNHEY, SVGEGT. CDR3 size: 15 residues. The CDR3 loop reads CAGSEDDRRVDIQYF. CDR3 coding DNA: TGTGCCGGCAGTGAGGATGACAGGCGAGTGGACATTCAGTACTTC.

This clonotype was observed at least ten times. The chain joins TRBV19 to TRBJ1-5; D unclear. Trimming shortened V by 1 base and J by 5 bases, and 9 bases separated the two germline ends. The CDR3 is 14 amino acids. Germline assignment: CDR1 LNHDA and CDR2 SQIVND (reference sequence). CDR3 region: CASSIVTGDQPQHF. CDR3 sequence (DNA): TGTGCCAGTAGTATAGTAACCGGGGATCAGCCCCAGCATTTT.

Notes on this clonotype: The junction departs from the called germline gene at one end, perhaps through a read error. The chain combines TRBV19 with TRBJ2-1, with D uncertain. Germline V lookup: CDR1 LNHDA, CDR2 SQIVND (reference sequence). The CDR3 covers 14 residues. The CDR3 is CASSLESSHNEQFF. Written as DNA, the CDR3 is TGTGCCAGTAGTTTAGAGAGCTCCCACAATGAGCAGTTCTTC.

CDR3 in amino acids: CASSQGAYEQFF. CDR3 DNA: TGTGCCAGCAGCCAGGGGGCATATGAGCAGTTCTTC. V and J are TRBV3-1 and TRBJ2-1; D is perhaps TRBD1 (6 bases). The CDR3 runs to 12 residues. CDR1 LGHDT and CDR2 YNNKEL come from the germline V gene (reference sequence). V gave up 3 bases and J gave up 8 bases, with 8 bases separating them.

This clonotype has at least ten counts. V and J are TRBV5-5 and TRBJ2-1, with 10 bases that match TRBD2. J gave up 8 bases and V 4 bases, and 9 bases lay outside the gene matches. The length of the CDR3 is 15 residues. Germline CDR1 reads SGHKS; CDR2 reads YYEKEE (reference sequence). This chain's CDR3 is CASSVAGTSVHEQFF. In DNA, the CDR3 is TGTGCCAGCAGCGTGGCCGGGACTAGCGTCCATGAGCAGTTCTTC.